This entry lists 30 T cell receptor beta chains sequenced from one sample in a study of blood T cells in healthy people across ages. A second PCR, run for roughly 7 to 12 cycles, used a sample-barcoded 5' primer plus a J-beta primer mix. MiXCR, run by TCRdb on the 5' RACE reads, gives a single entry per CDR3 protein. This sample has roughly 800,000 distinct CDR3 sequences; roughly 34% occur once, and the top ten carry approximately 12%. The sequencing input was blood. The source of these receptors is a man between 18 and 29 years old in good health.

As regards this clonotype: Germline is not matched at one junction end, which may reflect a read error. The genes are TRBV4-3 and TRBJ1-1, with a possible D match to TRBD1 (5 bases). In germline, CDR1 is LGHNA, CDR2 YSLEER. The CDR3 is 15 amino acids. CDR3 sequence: CAGSQAGGVGTEAFF. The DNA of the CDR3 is TGCGCCGGCAGCCAAGCGGGGGGGGTCGGGACTGAAGCTTTCTTT.

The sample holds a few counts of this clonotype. CDR3 DNA sequence: TGCGCCAGCAGCCAGGATACCGGGACAGGGGGATATGGCTACACCTTC. Translation: CASSQDTGTGGYGYTF. The gene calls are TRBV4-1 and TRBJ1-2, with 11 bases lining up with TRBD1. Germline lookup yields CDR1 MGHRA and CDR2 YSYEKL. The V gene end was trimmed by 3 bases and the J gene end by 5 bases; junction bases not matched to a gene: 8. The CDR3 length is 16 residues.

CDR3 DNA: TGTGCCAGCAGCGAGTGGACAGGGACCTACGAGCAGTACTTC. This encodes CASSEWTGTYEQYF. The chain is built from TRBV4-2 and TRBJ2-4; 8 bases are shared with TRBD1. The assigned J gene may be wrong: the sequence end matches TRBJ2-7 better. This CDR3 has 14 amino acids. Germline V gene sequence: CDR1 LGHNA, CDR2 YNFKEQ.

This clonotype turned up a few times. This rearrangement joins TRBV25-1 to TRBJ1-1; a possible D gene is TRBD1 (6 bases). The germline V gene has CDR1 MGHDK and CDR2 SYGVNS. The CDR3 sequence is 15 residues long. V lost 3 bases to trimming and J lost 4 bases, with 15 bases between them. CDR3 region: CASSEARGAGTEAFF. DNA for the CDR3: TGTGCCAGCAGTGAGGCTCGGGGGGCGGGCACTGAAGCTTTCTTT.

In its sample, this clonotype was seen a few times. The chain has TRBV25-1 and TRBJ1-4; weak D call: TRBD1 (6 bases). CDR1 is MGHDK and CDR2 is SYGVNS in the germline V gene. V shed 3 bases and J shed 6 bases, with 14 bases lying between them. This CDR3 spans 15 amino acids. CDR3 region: CASSDTGLLHEKLFF. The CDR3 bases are TGTGCCAGCAGTGATACAGGGCTCCTACATGAAAAACTGTTTTTT.

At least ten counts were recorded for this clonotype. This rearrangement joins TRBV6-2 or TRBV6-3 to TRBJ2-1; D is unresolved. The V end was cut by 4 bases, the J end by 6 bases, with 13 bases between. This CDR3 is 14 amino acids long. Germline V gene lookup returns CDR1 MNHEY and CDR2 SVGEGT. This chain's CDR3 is CASSWDKTFNEQFF. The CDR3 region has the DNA TGTGCCAGCAGTTGGGATAAGACCTTCAATGAGCAGTTCTTC.

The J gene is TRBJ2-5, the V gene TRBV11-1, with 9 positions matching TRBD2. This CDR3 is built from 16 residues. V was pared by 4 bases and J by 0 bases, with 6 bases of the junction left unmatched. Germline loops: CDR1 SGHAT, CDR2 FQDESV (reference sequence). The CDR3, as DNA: TGTGCCAGCAGCTCGAGGAGCGGGGGGTACCAAGAGACCCAGTACTTC. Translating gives CASSSRSGGYQETQYF.

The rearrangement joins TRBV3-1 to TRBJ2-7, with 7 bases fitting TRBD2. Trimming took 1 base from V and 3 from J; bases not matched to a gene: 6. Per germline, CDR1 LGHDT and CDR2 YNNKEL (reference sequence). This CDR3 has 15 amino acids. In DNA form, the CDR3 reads TGTGCCAGCAGCCAAGTCTCACGGGGGGACTACGAGCAGTACTTC. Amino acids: CASSQVSRGDYEQYF.

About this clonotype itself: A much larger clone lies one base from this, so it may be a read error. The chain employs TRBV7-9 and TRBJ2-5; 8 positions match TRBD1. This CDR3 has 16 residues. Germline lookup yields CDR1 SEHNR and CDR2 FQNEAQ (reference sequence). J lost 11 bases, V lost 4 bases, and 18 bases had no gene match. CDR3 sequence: CASSSHPSSGGNEQYF. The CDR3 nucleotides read TGTGCCAGCAGCTCCCACCCGAGTTCAGGGGGCAATGAGCAGTACTTC.

This chain's CDR3 is CGTSQGSYNEQFF. DNA for the CDR3: TGTGGCACGAGCCAGGGCTCCTACAATGAGCAGTTCTTC. The J gene is TRBJ2-1, the V gene TRBV7-2; a possible D gene is TRBD1 (5 bases). The germline CDR1 and CDR2 sequences are SGHTA and FQGNSA. The CDR3 totals 13 residues. The full variable domain, with the rest looked up from reference TRBV7-2 and TRBJ2-1, is GAGVSQSPSNKVTEKGKDVELRCDPISGHTALYWYRQSLGQGLEFLIYFQGNSAPDKSGLPSDRFSAERTGGSVSTLTIQRTQQEDSAVYLCGTSQGSYNEQFFGPGTRLTVL.

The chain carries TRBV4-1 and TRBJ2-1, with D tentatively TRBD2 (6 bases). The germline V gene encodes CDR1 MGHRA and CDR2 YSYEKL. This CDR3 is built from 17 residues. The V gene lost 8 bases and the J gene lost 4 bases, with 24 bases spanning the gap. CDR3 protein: CASDRGRSSGGYNEQFF. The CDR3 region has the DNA TGCGCCAGCGACCGAGGGAGGTCATCTGGTGGGTACAATGAGCAGTTCTTC.

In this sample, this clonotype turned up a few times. The CDR3 reads CASSYSKGSSEAFF. CDR3 sequence (DNA): TGTGCCAGCAGTTACTCGAAGGGCAGCTCCGAAGCTTTCTTT. V usage is TRBV6-5 and J usage is TRBJ1-1; D is unresolved. Per germline, CDR1 MNHEY and CDR2 SVGAGI. The V and J ends lost 0 bases and 8 bases respectively, with 13 bases between them. There are 14 residues in the CDR3.

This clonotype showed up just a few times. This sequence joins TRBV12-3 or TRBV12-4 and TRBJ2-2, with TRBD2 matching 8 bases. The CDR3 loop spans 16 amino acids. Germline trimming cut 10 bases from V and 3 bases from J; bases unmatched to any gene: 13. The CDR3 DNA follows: TGTGCCACGACAAGCCGGGGGGGCGCGTACACCGGGGAGCTGTTTTTT. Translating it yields CATTSRGGAYTGELFF.

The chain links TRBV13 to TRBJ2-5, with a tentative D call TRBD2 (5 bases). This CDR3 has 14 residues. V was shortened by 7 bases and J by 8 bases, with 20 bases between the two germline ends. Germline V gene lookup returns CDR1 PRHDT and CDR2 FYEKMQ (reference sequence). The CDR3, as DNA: TGTGCCAGCAATATGAGGACGGTCGGAGGCACCCAGTACTTC. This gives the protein CASNMRTVGGTQYF.

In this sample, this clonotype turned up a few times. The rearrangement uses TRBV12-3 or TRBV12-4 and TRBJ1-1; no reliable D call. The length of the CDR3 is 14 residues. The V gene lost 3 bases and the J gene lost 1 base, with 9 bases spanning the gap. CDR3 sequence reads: CASSFSTTNTEAFF. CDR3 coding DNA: TGTGCCAGCAGTTTCTCTACAACGAACACTGAAGCTTTCTTT.

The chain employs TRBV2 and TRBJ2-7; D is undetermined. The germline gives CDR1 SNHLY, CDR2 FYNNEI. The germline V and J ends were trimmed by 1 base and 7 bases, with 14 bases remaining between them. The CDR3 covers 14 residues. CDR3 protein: CASSEVGGVREQYF. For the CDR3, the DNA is TGTGCCAGCAGTGAAGTCGGCGGCGTGAGGGAGCAGTACTTC.

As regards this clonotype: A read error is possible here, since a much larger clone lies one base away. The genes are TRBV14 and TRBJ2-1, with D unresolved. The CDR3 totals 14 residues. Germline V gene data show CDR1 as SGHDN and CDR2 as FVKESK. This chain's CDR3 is CASSRTVSYTEQFF. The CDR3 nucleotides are TGTGCCAGCAGCCGCACGGTCTCCTACACTGAGCAGTTCTTC. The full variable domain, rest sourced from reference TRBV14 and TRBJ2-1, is EAGVTQFPSHSVIEKGQTVTLRCDPISGHDNLYWYRRVMGKEIKFLLHFVKESKQDESGMPNNRFLAERTGGTYSTLKVQPAELEDSGVYFCASSRTVSYTEQFFGPGTRLTVL.

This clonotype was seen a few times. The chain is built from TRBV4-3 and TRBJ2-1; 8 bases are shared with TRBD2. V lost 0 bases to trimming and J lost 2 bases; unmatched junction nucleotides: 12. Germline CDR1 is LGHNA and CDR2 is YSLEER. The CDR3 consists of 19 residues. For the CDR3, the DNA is TGCGCCAGCAGCCAAGATGGGAGGGGGACTAGATTAGCCTACAATGAGCAGTTCTTC. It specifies CASSQDGRGTRLAYNEQFF.

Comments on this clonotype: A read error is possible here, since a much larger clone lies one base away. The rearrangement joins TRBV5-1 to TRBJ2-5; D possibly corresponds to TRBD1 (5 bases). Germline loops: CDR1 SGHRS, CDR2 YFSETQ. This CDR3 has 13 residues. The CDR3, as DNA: TGCGCCAGCAGCACGGTAGGGGAAGAGACCCGGTACTTC. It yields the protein CASSTVGEETRYF.

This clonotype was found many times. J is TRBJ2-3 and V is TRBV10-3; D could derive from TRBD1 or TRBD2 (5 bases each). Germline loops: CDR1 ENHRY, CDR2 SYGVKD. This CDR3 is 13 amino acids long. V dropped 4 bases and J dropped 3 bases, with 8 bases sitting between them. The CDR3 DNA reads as TGTGCCATCAGTGGCGAGGGGACAGATACGCAGTATTTT. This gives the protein CAISGEGTDTQYF.

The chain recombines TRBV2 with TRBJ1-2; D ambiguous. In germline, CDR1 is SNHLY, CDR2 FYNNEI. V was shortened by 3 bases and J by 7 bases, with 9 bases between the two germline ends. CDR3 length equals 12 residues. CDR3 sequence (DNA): TGTGCCAGCAGTGAGCGGTCCCCTGGCTACACCTTC. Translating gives CASSERSPGYTF.

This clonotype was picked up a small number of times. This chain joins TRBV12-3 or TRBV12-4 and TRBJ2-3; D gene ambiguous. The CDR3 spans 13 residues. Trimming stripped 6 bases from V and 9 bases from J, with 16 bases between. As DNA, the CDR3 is TGTGCCAGCAGATCCGGTTTGGTTCGAACGCAGTATTTT. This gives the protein CASRSGLVRTQYF.

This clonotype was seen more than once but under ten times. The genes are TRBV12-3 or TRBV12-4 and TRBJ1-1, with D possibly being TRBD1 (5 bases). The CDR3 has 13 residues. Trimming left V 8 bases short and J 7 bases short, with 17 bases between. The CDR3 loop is CASSPTPGVEAFF. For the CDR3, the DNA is TGTGCCAGCTCCCCGACACCGGGGGTTGAAGCTTTCTTT.

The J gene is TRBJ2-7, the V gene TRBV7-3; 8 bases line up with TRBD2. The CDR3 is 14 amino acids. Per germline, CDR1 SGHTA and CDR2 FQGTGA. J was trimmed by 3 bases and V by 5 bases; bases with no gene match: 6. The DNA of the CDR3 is TGTGCCAGCAGCGTAAGCGGGGGCATCTACGAGCAGTACTTC. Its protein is CASSVSGGIYEQYF.

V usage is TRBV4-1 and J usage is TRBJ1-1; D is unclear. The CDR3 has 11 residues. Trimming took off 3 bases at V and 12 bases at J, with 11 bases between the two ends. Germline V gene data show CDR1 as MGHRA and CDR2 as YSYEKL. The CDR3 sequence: CASSHSGWTFF. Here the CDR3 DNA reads TGCGCCAGCAGCCATTCGGGGTGGACTTTCTTT.

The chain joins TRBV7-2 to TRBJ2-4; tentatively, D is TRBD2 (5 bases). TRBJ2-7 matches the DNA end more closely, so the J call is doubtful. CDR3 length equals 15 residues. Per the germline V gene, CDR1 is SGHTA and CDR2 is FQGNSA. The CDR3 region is CASSEEPDWGYEQYF. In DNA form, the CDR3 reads TGTGCCAGCAGCGAAGAGCCGGACTGGGGCTACGAGCAGTACTTC.

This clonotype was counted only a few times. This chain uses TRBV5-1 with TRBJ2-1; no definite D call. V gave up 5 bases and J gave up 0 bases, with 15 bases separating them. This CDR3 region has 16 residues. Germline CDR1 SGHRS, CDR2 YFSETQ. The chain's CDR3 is CASRKTDGHSYNEQFF. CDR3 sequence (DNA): TGCGCCAGCAGGAAGACCGACGGTCACTCCTACAATGAGCAGTTCTTC.

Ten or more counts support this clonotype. This CDR3 is CASSLTGETYEQYF. The CDR3 DNA sequence: TGTGCCAGCAGCTTAACTGGGGAAACCTACGAGCAGTACTTC. The chain carries TRBV7-2 and TRBJ2-7, with D uncertain. This CDR3 spans 14 amino acids. Trimming cost V 2 bases and J 2 bases, with 10 bases left between them. In germline, CDR1 is SGHTA, CDR2 FQGNSA.

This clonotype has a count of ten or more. In DNA, the CDR3 is TGTGCCAGCAGCCAAGAAGATACGCAGTATTTT. Its protein product is CASSQEDTQYF. The chain is built from TRBV2 and TRBJ2-3; no clear D gene. Trimming took off 6 bases at V and 5 bases at J, with 6 bases between the two ends. Germline CDR1 reads SNHLY; CDR2 reads FYNNEI. The CDR3 totals 11 residues.

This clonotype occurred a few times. The CDR3 DNA follows: TGCAGTGCTAGCCAGACAGGGGAAACTGAAGCTTTCTTT. Encoded protein: CSASQTGETEAFF. The rearrangement uses TRBV20-1 and TRBJ1-1; TRBD1 matches at 8 bases. V shed 3 bases, J shed 5 bases, and the junction held 5 bases outside the gene matches. Germline-derived CDR1 and CDR2 are DFQATT and SNEGSKA (reference sequence). CDR3 length equals 13 residues.